This paragraph covers one T cell receptor (beta chain) sequence. Its antigen is unidentified. These data belong to a study of human T cells and chemical hapten exposure. Study summary: All patients underwent weekly scalp dosing with diphenylcyclopropenone for the full roughly 25-week study.

Study outcomes and limitations: There were significantly more large CDR3 similarity clusters among expanded TCRs than among controls.

Time point of the sample: patch test 3, about 24 weeks after DPC sensitization. The treatment here: therapeutic diphenylcyclopropenone sensitization with weekly scalp DPC. MiXCR was run by TCRdb on the RACE reads, yielding one entry per CDR3 protein. The sample yields about 190,000 distinct CDR3 sequences, under 25% seen once. The sequences come from whole blood, collected in connection with sensitization to the hapten diphenylcyclopropenone (DPC). This clonotype was obtained from a woman in her thirties or forties with alopecia areata. Some clones in this sample may be carry-over from other donors' samples.

CDR3: CSARGPRAITWDEQFF. CDR3 nucleotide sequence: TGCAGTGCTAGAGGCCCCAGAGCGATAACTTGGGATGAGCAGTTCTTC. The chain couples TRBV20-1 to TRBJ2-1; D gene uncertain. The CDR3 has 16 amino acids. The V end lost 1 base, the J end lost 8 bases, and 21 bases lay between the germline ends. Looked up from germline, CDR1 is DFQATT and CDR2 is SNEGSKA (reference sequence).